This T cell receptor beta chain was captured in a study of OX40 agonist ivuxolimab in advanced cancers. This clone has a single count. Antigen specificity is unknown. Samples of blood were obtained at baseline, on cycle 4 day 1, and on cycle 7 day 1. This table comes from immunoSEQ multiplex PCR, and its TCRdb copy is limited to in-frame clones, with some not included. The sample has about 60,000 clones; roughly nine tenths are singletons. From germline, CDR1 is LNHDA and CDR2 SQIVND (reference sequence). The CDR3 is made up of 13 amino acids. V lost 7 bases and J lost 5; bases outside the gene matches: 4. Study-wide results and limits: No antigen was identified for the clonally expanded peripheral T cells.

Sample: CD4+ or CD8+ T cells sorted from blood, taken in a trial of the OX40 agonist ivuxolimab. V usage is TRBV19 and J usage is TRBJ2-1, with TRBD2 matching 8 bases. This clonotype originated in an adult with an advanced solid tumor such as melanoma, head and neck, liver or kidney cancer. The CDR3 bases are TGTGCCAGTACGACTAGCGCCCACAATGAGCAGTTCTTC. Translation: CASTTSAHNEQFF.